These 26 T cell receptor beta chains share one sample of origin, sequenced in a study of blood T cell repertoires in COVID-19. TCRdb keeps only in-frame clones here, not all; method: immunoSEQ multiplex PCR. The sample records approximately 440,000 clones, about nine tenths being singletons. Sequencing was performed on peripheral blood. The receptors shown here come from a woman aged 50 to 60 with COVID-19, enrolled during active disease.

CDR3 nucleotide sequence: TGTGCCAGCAGCCAAGCTCGGGGGGGCCTACTCGGTACGCAGTATTTT. The encoded protein is CASSQARGGLLGTQYF. This sequence joins TRBV3-1 (or the pseudogene TRBV3-2) and TRBJ2-3; 8 bases agree with TRBD2. The germline V gene encodes CDR1 LGHDT and CDR2 YNNKEL (reference sequence). V was clipped by 1 base and J by 8 bases; unmatched bases: 11. CDR3 length: 16 residues.

CDR3 nucleotide sequence: TGTGCCACTACATTTGCGGAGCACAATGAGCAGTTCTTC. Translation gives CATTFAEHNEQFF. This chain uses TRBV19 with TRBJ2-1; no definite D call. The V and J ends lost 10 bases and 5 bases respectively, with 15 bases between them. CDR1 is LNHDA and CDR2 is SQIVND in the germline V gene (reference sequence). CDR3 length equals 13 residues.

The chain recombines TRBV9 with TRBJ1-2; TRBD1 is a possible D gene (5 bases). V was trimmed by 3 bases and J by 1 base, leaving 7 bases between them. CDR3 length equals 13 residues. CDR1 is SGDLS and CDR2 is YYNGEE in the germline V gene. CDR3 nucleotides: TGTGCCAGCAGCGAACAGGTTAACTATGGCTACACCTTC. This translates into CASSEQVNYGYTF.

CDR3 DNA sequence: TGTGCCAGCAGTTACGGCGGTCCCCCCGAAAAACTGTTTTTT. This sequence encodes CASSYGGPPEKLFF. The chain joins TRBV6-5 to TRBJ1-4, with D unclear. The V gene lost 2 bases and the J gene lost 8 bases, with 12 bases spanning the gap. The CDR3 runs 14 residues. Germline V gene lookup returns CDR1 MNHEY and CDR2 SVGAGI.

This clone was found once. The chain combines TRBV5-5 with TRBJ2-1; TRBD1 agrees at 7 bases. V lost 4 bases, J lost 4 bases, and 8 bases stayed unmatched. The CDR3 has 15 amino acids. The germline gives CDR1 SGHKS, CDR2 YYEKEE (reference sequence). Here the CDR3 DNA reads TGTGCCAGCAGCGCCCCGGGACAGAAGTACAATGAGCAGTTCTTC. Its translation: CASSAPGQKYNEQFF.

The gene calls are TRBV5-1 and TRBJ1-6; TRBD1 might be the D (5 bases). V was trimmed by 2 bases and J by 5 bases, leaving 11 bases between them. This CDR3 contains 15 residues. Germline V gives CDR1 SGHRS, CDR2 YFSETQ. CDR3 amino acids: CASSFDGGNNSPLHF. CDR3 DNA: TGCGCCAGCAGCTTTGACGGGGGTAATAATTCACCCCTCCACTTT.

V and J are TRBV5-1 and TRBJ2-5, with 9 bases identical to TRBD1. There are 13 residues in the CDR3. CDR1 is SGHRS and CDR2 is YFSETQ in the germline V gene. V gave up 4 bases and J gave up 5 bases; unmatched junction bases: 3. The CDR3 nucleotides read TGCGCCAGCAGCCACGGACAGGGGGAGACCCAGTACTTC. Amino acids: CASSHGQGETQYF.

The chain has TRBV6-1 and TRBJ1-6; 7 nucleotides line up with TRBD1. This CDR3 is 17 amino acids long. Trimming at V came to 4 bases and at J to 9 bases, leaving 15 bases not matched to a gene. Germline CDR1 is MNHNS and CDR2 is SASEGT. The CDR3 sequence: CASSVLPGTEAASPLHF. The CDR3 coding sequence is TGTGCCAGCAGTGTCCTTCCCGGGACAGAGGCCGCTTCACCCCTCCACTTT.

Only a few counts were recorded for this clone. The chain employs TRBV12-5 and TRBJ1-5; maybe TRBD1 (5 bases). CDR3 length equals 15 residues. Between the trimmed V and J ends, which lost 4 bases and 6 bases, there was a span of 16 bases. Germline assignment: CDR1 LGHNT and CDR2 FRNRAP. CDR3 residues: CASGSGREGTQPQHF. The CDR3 DNA is TGTGCTAGTGGTTCGGGGAGGGAGGGGACTCAGCCCCAGCATTTT.

The V call is TRBV6-1, the J call TRBJ2-3; 9 bases match TRBD1. The V and J ends lost 2 bases and 6 bases, in that order; junction bases with no gene match: 9. Germline V gene data show CDR1 as MNHNS and CDR2 as SASEGT. The CDR3 has 16 residues. CDR3 DNA: TGTGCCAGCAGTGAAAAGTTCACAGGGGGCTGGGATACGCAGTATTTT. Translated: CASSEKFTGGWDTQYF.

This clone was observed a single time. The chain employs TRBV4-2 and TRBJ2-2; D possibly corresponds to TRBD2 (6 bases). Germline-derived CDR1 and CDR2 are LGHNA and YNFKEQ. The CDR3 is 15 residues long. V was cut by 5 bases and J by 4 bases, with 14 bases left in between. Here the CDR3 DNA reads TGTGCCAGCAGCGCAGATAAGGGAGGCACCGGGGAGCTGTTTTTT. Translating gives CASSADKGGTGELFF.

This clone was detected once. The V call is TRBV19, the J call TRBJ1-5; D uncertain. Trimming left V 3 bases short and J 0 bases short, with 15 bases between. CDR3 size: 17 residues. Looked up from germline, CDR1 is LNHDA and CDR2 is SQIVND (reference sequence). This chain's CDR3 is CASSMEAAEPSNQPQHF. CDR3 nucleotides: TGTGCCAGTAGTATGGAGGCAGCAGAACCTAGCAATCAGCCCCAGCATTTT.

The chain joins TRBV13 to TRBJ2-7; D is unresolved. The CDR3 has 12 residues. Germline-derived CDR1 and CDR2 are PRHDT and FYEKMQ (reference sequence). Trimming left V 5 bases short and J 0 bases short, with 5 bases between. The DNA of the CDR3 is TGTGCCAGCAGCGCCAGCTCCTACGAGCAGTACTTC. Its translation: CASSASSYEQYF.

The DNA for the CDR3 is TGTGCCAGCAATGAGGAGGGGATGGGTGGCTACACCTTC. Protein: CASNEEGMGGYTF. The chain employs TRBV2 and TRBJ1-2; TRBD1 is a possible D gene (5 bases). The V gene's germline CDR1 is SNHLY and CDR2 FYNNEI. V was trimmed by 7 bases and J by 7 bases, leaving 16 bases between them. The CDR3 is 13 residues long.

This chain connects TRBV29-1 to TRBJ2-7; 8 bases are shared with TRBD1. Germline V gene data show CDR1 as SQVTM and CDR2 as ANQGSEA. V dropped 0 bases and J dropped 5; count of bases not matched to a gene: 12. The CDR3 is made up of 16 amino acids. CDR3 DNA: TGCAGCGTTGAAGATCAAGGCAGGGGGCGAAGGAACGAGCAGTACTTC. It specifies CSVEDQGRGRRNEQYF.

CDR3 region: CASSSGTANTGELFF. The DNA of the CDR3 is TGTGCCAGCAGTTCCGGGACAGCTAACACCGGGGAGCTGTTTTTT. The chain uses TRBV7-2 and TRBJ2-2, with 7 nucleotides matching TRBD1. CDR3 length: 15 residues. The trim removed 6 bases at V and 2 bases at J, leaving 6 bases unmatched. The germline V gene encodes CDR1 SGHTA and CDR2 FQGNSA.

The chain is built from TRBV10-1 and TRBJ2-7; 12 nucleotides align to TRBD1. CDR1 and CDR2 (germline): WNHNN, SYGVQD (reference sequence). The CDR3 is made up of 18 amino acids. Trimming took 5 bases from V and 2 from J; bases not matched to a gene: 13. The CDR3 bases are TGCGCCAGCAGTACCGGGACAGGGGGCGGTGGGGCGGCCTACGAGCAGTACTTC. It specifies CASSTGTGGGGAAYEQYF.

The CDR3 is CASSNGNHYEQYF. The CDR3 DNA reads TGTGCCAGCAGCAACGGGAACCACTACGAGCAGTACTTC. The chain combines TRBV3-1 (or the pseudogene TRBV3-2) with TRBJ2-7, with D perhaps matching TRBD2 (5 bases). The CDR3 consists of 13 residues. Trimming left V 5 bases short and J 3 bases short, with 11 bases between. Germline CDR1 reads LGHDT; CDR2 reads YNNKEL (reference sequence).

This clone was seen a single time. The chain is built from TRBV18 and TRBJ1-1; the match to TRBD1 covers 11 bases. Per germline, CDR1 KGHSH and CDR2 LQKENI. With 4 bases clipped from V and 8 bases from J, the junction kept 6 bases outside the gene matches. The length of the CDR3 is 14 residues. CDR3 region: CASSHSDRGREAFF. Written as DNA, the CDR3 is TGTGCCAGCTCACACTCGGACAGGGGGCGGGAAGCTTTCTTT.

The genes are TRBV2 and TRBJ2-5; D is ambiguous. The CDR3 consists of 11 residues. Germline-derived CDR1 and CDR2 are SNHLY and FYNNEI. The V and J ends lost 6 bases and 4 bases respectively, with 6 bases between them. This CDR3 is CASRNLETQYF. The CDR3 DNA reads TGTGCCAGCAGAAACTTAGAGACCCAGTACTTC.

The genes are TRBV9 and TRBJ2-7; the D gene is possibly TRBD2 (6 bases). Germline CDR1 and CDR2: SGDLS and YYNGEE. V was clipped by 0 bases and J by 4 bases, with 17 bases between them. The CDR3 loop spans 16 amino acids. The CDR3 coding sequence is TGTGCCAGCAGCGTAGCGTTCGGACTAATTATTTACGAGCAGTACTTC. This encodes CASSVAFGLIIYEQYF. The variable domain in full, completed from reference TRBV9 and TRBJ2-7, reads DSGVTQTPKHLITATGQRVTLRCSPRSGDLSVYWYQQSLDQGLQFLIQYYNGEERAKGNILERFSAQQFPDLHSELNLSSLELGDSALYFCASSVAFGLIIYEQYFGPGTRLTVT.

This chain's CDR3 is CASSRSGRSGANVLTF. The CDR3 DNA is TGTGCCAGTAGCCGGTCGGGGAGGTCTGGGGCCAACGTCCTGACTTTC. The chain employs TRBV19 and TRBJ2-6, with TRBD2 as a possible D gene (6 bases). This CDR3 comprises 16 residues. V was cut by 6 bases and J by 1 base, with 13 bases left in between. Looked up from germline, CDR1 is LNHDA and CDR2 is SQIVND (reference sequence).

The gene calls are TRBV28 and TRBJ2-1, with D possibly TRBD2 on 6 matching bases. Germline V gene data show CDR1 as MDHEN and CDR2 as SYDVKM. Trimming stripped 1 base from V and 4 bases from J, with 11 bases between. This CDR3 spans 15 amino acids. The CDR3 bases are TGTGCCAGCAGTTTATCGGGGACTCTATACAATGAGCAGTTCTTC. It is translated as CASSLSGTLYNEQFF.

The genes are TRBV7-9 and TRBJ2-3, with 12 bases lining up with TRBD2. Germline V gene sequence: CDR1 SEHNR, CDR2 FQNEAQ (reference sequence). Germline trimming cut 5 bases from V and 3 bases from J; bases unmatched to any gene: 9. The CDR3 length is 17 residues. This chain's CDR3 is CASSVLVGTSGTDTQYF. CDR3 DNA: TGTGCCAGCAGCGTATTAGTCGGGACTAGCGGGACAGATACGCAGTATTTT.

This chain uses TRBV27 with TRBJ2-3, with 8 bases matching TRBD1. The CDR3 has 15 residues. The V and J ends lost 6 bases and 4 bases, in that order; junction bases with no gene match: 9. CDR1 is MNHEY, CDR2 SMNVEV, per germline (reference sequence). For the CDR3, the DNA is TGTGCCAGCAGGCGGACAGGGTATTCCGCAGATACGCAGTATTTT. Protein product: CASRRTGYSADTQYF.

The chain recombines TRBV5-1 with TRBJ1-2; D remains unclear. The V gene lost 4 bases and the J gene lost 2 bases, with 9 bases spanning the gap. Germline V gene data show CDR1 as SGHRS and CDR2 as YFSETQ. This CDR3 region has 13 residues. The CDR3 loop reads CASSNTVNYGYTF. The CDR3 DNA sequence: TGCGCCAGCAGCAATACAGTGAACTATGGCTACACCTTC.